The clone carrying this T cell receptor beta chain was found a few times. Its antigen is currently unknown. Every TCR cDNA molecule bore its own unique molecular identifier. Each CDR3 protein is one row after TCRdb ran MiXCR on the 5' RACE reads. The table records 40,000 to 45,000 distinct CDR3 sequences, roughly 15% of them present only once. The sample comes from a study of spatial heterogeneity in lung cancer. Study-wide context: Detected beta-chain sequences consistently exceeded alpha-chain sequences.

The CDR3 loop spans 17 amino acids. Germline V gene lookup returns CDR1 MDHEN and CDR2 SYDVKM. V dropped 7 bases and J dropped 4 bases, with 22 bases sitting between them. Stated time point: sample taken at primary tumor resection. Unsorted whole RNA from tumor, nontumor lung or frozen PBMC underwent sequencing. The donor group consisted of roughly 70 patients who had untreated, early-stage non-small cell lung cancer. Study-wide results and limits: Expanded tumor TCRs that were ubiquitous appeared in blood more at resection than follow-up.

Here the sequenced sample was PBMCs, taken at surgery. The clonotype was recovered from a male donor with early-stage non-small cell lung cancer. V usage is TRBV28 and J usage is TRBJ1-4; a possible D gene is TRBD1 (5 bases). DNA of the CDR3: TGTGCCAGCAAAATATCAGGGAATGACCTTAATAATGAAAAACTGTTTTTT. As protein: CASKISGNDLNNEKLFF.